These 25 T cell receptor beta chains share one sample of origin, sequenced in a study of OX40 agonist ivuxolimab in advanced cancers. Profiled with immunoSEQ multiplex PCR; TCRdb holds only in-frame clones, not every one. The data contain approximately 94,000 clones, 70% to 90% of them singletons. The sequenced sample was CD4+ or CD8+ T cells sorted from blood, obtained in a trial of the OX40 agonist ivuxolimab. These receptors were obtained from an adult with an advanced solid tumor such as melanoma, head and neck, liver or kidney cancer.

This clone showed up just once. The V gene is TRBV9, the J gene TRBJ2-5; D possibly matches TRBD1 or TRBD2 (5 bases each). Germline V gene lookup returns CDR1 SGDLS and CDR2 YYNGEE. This CDR3 region has 14 residues. Trimming removed 4 bases from V and 5 bases from J, with 15 bases in between. Here the CDR3 DNA reads TGTGCCAGCAGCCTTCGTGGGGACGGGGAGACCCAGTACTTC. Translation: CASSLRGDGETQYF.

The rearrangement uses TRBV5-1 and TRBJ1-2, with TRBD1 matching over 10 bases. The CDR3 runs 17 residues. Per the germline V gene, CDR1 is SGHRS and CDR2 is YFSETQ. The junction had 10 bases not matched to a gene; V was cut back by 5 bases and J by 0 bases. The DNA of the CDR3 is TGCGCCAGCAGAGCTGGGACAGGGGCGATATCTAACTATGGCTACACCTTC. Amino acids: CASRAGTGAISNYGYTF.

The rearrangement uses TRBV6-1 and TRBJ2-1, with a possible D match to TRBD2 (7 bases). Trimming shortened V by 2 bases and J by 9 bases, and 17 bases separated the two germline ends. The CDR3 is 15 residues long. The V gene's germline CDR1 is MNHNS and CDR2 SASEGT. CDR3 sequence (DNA): TGTGCCAGCAGTGAAAGGGGGGGCCCAGGGGCTGAGCAGTTCTTC. The encoded protein is CASSERGGPGAEQFF.

The CDR3 reads CASSLAGLNTEAFF. The CDR3 DNA sequence: TGTGCCAGCAGCTTAGCAGGGTTGAACACTGAAGCTTTCTTT. The chain joins TRBV7-9 to TRBJ1-1, with unresolved D. The CDR3 length is 14 residues. Germline V gives CDR1 SEHNR, CDR2 FQNEAQ (reference sequence). The ends were cut back, 0 bases at V and 0 bases at J, with 5 bases in the middle. Full variable domain (missing parts from reference TRBV7-9 and TRBJ1-1): DTGVSQNPRHKITKRGQNVTFRCDPISEHNRLYWYRQTLGQGPEFLTYFQNEAQLEKSRLLSDRFSAERPKGSFSTLEIQRTEQGDSAMYLCASSLAGLNTEAFFGQGTRLTVV.

This chain links TRBV5-8 with TRBJ1-4; D unresolved. The CDR3 sequence is 17 residues long. Between the trimmed V and J ends, which lost 4 bases and 0 bases, there was a span of 16 bases. Germline loops: CDR1 SGHTS, CDR2 YDEGEE. CDR3 loop: CASSPWVGPATNEKLFF. The CDR3 DNA sequence: TGTGCCAGCAGCCCCTGGGTAGGGCCGGCAACTAATGAAAAACTGTTTTTT. The variable domain in full, with the rest retrieved from reference TRBV5-8 and TRBJ1-4, is EAGVTQSPTHLIKTRGQQATLRCSPISGHTSVYWYQQALGLGLQFLLWYDEGEERNRGNFPPRFSGRQFPNYSSELNVNALELEDSALYLCASSPWVGPATNEKLFFGSGTQLSVL.

The chain combines TRBV30 with TRBJ1-1; tentatively, D is TRBD1 (6 bases). The V end lost 3 bases, the J end lost 1 base, and 9 bases lay between the germline ends. The CDR3 has 13 amino acids. Germline V lookup: CDR1 GTSNPN, CDR2 SVGIG (reference sequence). CDR3 in DNA: TGTGCCTGGAGCGAGACAGGGAACACTGAAGCTTTCTTT. Translated: CAWSETGNTEAFF.

The CDR3 spells CASSLGRQGHEQYF. Written as DNA, the CDR3 is TGTGCCAGCAGTTTAGGAAGGCAGGGTCACGAGCAGTACTTC. This sequence joins TRBV28 and TRBJ2-7; weak D call: TRBD1 (5 bases). The CDR3 has 14 amino acids. Germline V lookup: CDR1 MDHEN, CDR2 SYDVKM. V was trimmed by 2 bases and J by 5 bases, leaving 13 bases between them.

The CDR3 loop reads CASSYRLQGSGNTIYF. The CDR3, as DNA: TGTGCCAGCAGTTACCGTTTACAGGGCTCTGGAAACACCATATATTTT. V usage is TRBV6-6 and J usage is TRBJ1-3; maybe TRBD1 (6 bases). Looked up from germline, CDR1 is MNHNY and CDR2 is SVGAGI (reference sequence). V was clipped by 2 bases and J by 0 bases, with 11 bases between them. The CDR3 is 16 amino acids.

The CDR3, as DNA: TGTGCCAGCAGCCTGGGACACGGAAACACTGAAGCTTTCTTT. Its translation is CASSLGHGNTEAFF. J is TRBJ1-1 and V is TRBV7-3; D is perhaps TRBD1 (6 bases). Germline V gene lookup returns CDR1 SGHTA and CDR2 FQGTGA. V dropped 5 bases and J dropped 2 bases, with 12 bases sitting between them. This CDR3 comprises 14 residues.

The chain couples TRBV10-3 to TRBJ1-2; a possible D gene is TRBD1 (6 bases). Looked up from germline, CDR1 is ENHRY and CDR2 is SYGVKD. The CDR3 consists of 13 residues. V was pared by 6 bases and J by 3 bases, with 11 bases between. The DNA for the CDR3 is TGTGCCATCAGGGACAGTTTCGACTATGGCTACACCTTC. Encoded protein: CAIRDSFDYGYTF.

The chain employs TRBV5-5 and TRBJ2-7; a weak D match, TRBD1 (5 bases). The V end lost 4 bases, the J end lost 3 bases, and 11 bases lay between the germline ends. The CDR3 covers 13 residues. Germline V gene lookup returns CDR1 SGHKS and CDR2 YYEKEE (reference sequence). The CDR3 DNA reads as TGTGCCAGCAGCCGGGCAGGGATCTACGAGCAGTACTTC. It is translated as CASSRAGIYEQYF.

This sequence joins TRBV7-8 and TRBJ1-5; D remains unclear. Deletions cut 6 bases from V and 1 base from J, with 10 bases between. This CDR3 has 14 residues. Germline V gene sequence: CDR1 SGHVS, CDR2 FQNEAQ. This CDR3 is CASRKPGSNQPQHF. CDR3 bases: TGTGCCAGCAGAAAGCCGGGGAGCAATCAGCCCCAGCATTTT.

The rearrangement uses TRBV15 and TRBJ1-5, with no clear D. CDR1 and CDR2 (germline): LNHNV, YYDKDF (reference sequence). Trimming shortened V by 3 bases and J by 3 bases, and 9 bases separated the two germline ends. The length of the CDR3 is 14 residues. This chain's CDR3 is CATSRGGPNQPQHF. The CDR3 DNA follows: TGTGCCACCAGCAGGGGAGGCCCCAATCAGCCCCAGCATTTT.

This clone was seen a single time. This chain joins TRBV6-5 and TRBJ2-2, with 8 bases fitting TRBD1. This CDR3 has 14 residues. V lost 8 bases to trimming and J lost 7 bases; unmatched junction nucleotides: 9. CDR1 MNHEY and CDR2 SVGAGI come from the germline V gene. This chain's CDR3 is CASRPDRAGGELFF. DNA for the CDR3: TGTGCCAGCCGTCCGGACAGGGCTGGCGGGGAGCTGTTTTTT.

This clone was detected once. This sequence joins TRBV5-5 and TRBJ2-1; maybe TRBD2 (5 bases). V dropped 4 bases and J dropped 8 bases, with 16 bases sitting between them. The CDR3 loop spans 14 amino acids. CDR1 and CDR2 (germline): SGHKS, YYEKEE (reference sequence). Here the CDR3 DNA reads TGTGCCAGCAGCGCGCCGGAAAGGAGGTATGAGCAGTTCTTC. It encodes CASSAPERRYEQFF.

The chain combines TRBV29-1 with TRBJ1-4, with a possible D match to TRBD1 (5 bases). V lost 7 bases and J lost 4, with 16 bases in between. Per the germline V gene, CDR1 is SQVTM and CDR2 is ANQGSEA. CDR3 length: 14 amino acids. The CDR3 DNA sequence: TGCAGCGCACGAATCGGGGCTCATAATGAAAAACTGTTTTTT. Amino acids: CSARIGAHNEKLFF.

The chain has TRBV5-1 and TRBJ1-2; D is unclear. The CDR3 is 13 amino acids. Trimming pared 4 bases from V and 6 bases from J, leaving 13 bases between. Germline CDR1 is SGHRS and CDR2 is YFSETQ. DNA for the CDR3: TGCGCCAGCAGCCATGACGAGGTTAATGGCTACACCTTC. Its translation: CASSHDEVNGYTF.

This sequence joins TRBV30 and TRBJ2-3; D gene ambiguous. This CDR3 is built from 12 residues. V dropped 5 bases and J dropped 9 bases, with 15 bases sitting between them. Germline V gene data show CDR1 as GTSNPN and CDR2 as SVGIG (reference sequence). CDR3 sequence (DNA): TGTGCCTGGCGGGTCTCGGGCGTAACGCAGTATTTT. Amino acids: CAWRVSGVTQYF. The whole variable domain, filled in from reference TRBV30 and TRBJ2-3, reads SQTIHQWPATLVQPVGSPLSLECTVEGTSNPNLYWYRQAAGRGLQLLFYSVGIGQISSEVPQNLSASRPQDRQFILSSKKLLLSDSGFYLCAWRVSGVTQYFGPGTRLTVL.

The rearrangement uses TRBV28 and TRBJ1-4, with D uncertain. Between the trimmed V and J ends, which lost 2 bases and 0 bases, there was a span of 7 bases. Looked up from germline, CDR1 is MDHEN and CDR2 is SYDVKM. This CDR3 comprises 15 residues. The DNA for the CDR3 is TGTGCCAGCAGTTTACATTCCACAACTAATGAAAAACTGTTTTTT. This codes for CASSLHSTTNEKLFF.

J is TRBJ2-3 and V is TRBV5-4; 7 bases agree with TRBD1. This CDR3 region has 15 residues. The germline CDR1 and CDR2 sequences are SGHNT and YYREEE (reference sequence). The V gene end was trimmed by 1 base and the J gene end by 2 bases; junction bases not matched to a gene: 4. The chain's CDR3 is CASSLTGAYTDTQYF. The DNA of the CDR3 is TGTGCCAGCAGCTTGACAGGGGCCTACACAGATACGCAGTATTTT.

The chain combines TRBV2 with TRBJ2-7; D remains ambiguous. Germline loops: CDR1 SNHLY, CDR2 FYNNEI. V was pared by 3 bases and J by 6 bases, with 12 bases between. The CDR3 covers 13 residues. In DNA form, the CDR3 reads TGTGCCAGCAGTGAGTTTGTTTCCGGCGAGCAGTACTTC. As protein: CASSEFVSGEQYF.

The chain is built from TRBV7-9 and TRBJ1-1; D is undetermined. Germline CDR1 is SEHNR and CDR2 is FQNEAQ (reference sequence). The CDR3 has 12 amino acids. Trimming took 5 bases from V and 11 from J, leaving 15 bases between them. For the CDR3, the DNA is TGTGCCAGCAGCCCCGACTCCTCGCGGGCTTTCTTT. Protein product: CASSPDSSRAFF.

Only a few counts were recorded for this clone. V gene TRBV11-1 combines with J gene TRBJ1-1, with D perhaps matching TRBD1 (5 bases). The CDR3 spans 13 residues. V was clipped by 5 bases and J by 4 bases, with 11 bases between them. CDR1 SGHAT and CDR2 FQDESV come from the germline V gene (reference sequence). The CDR3 DNA reads TGTGCCAGCAGCACAAGGGGAACCACTGAAGCTTTCTTT. Its translation is CASSTRGTTEAFF.

This clone has just a few counts. V gene TRBV5-4 combines with J gene TRBJ1-2; no firm D call. The CDR3 extends over 12 amino acids. Trimming left V 4 bases short and J 2 bases short, with 6 bases between. Looked up from germline, CDR1 is SGHNT and CDR2 is YYREEE (reference sequence). The CDR3 spells CASSGRNYGYTF. CDR3 sequence (DNA): TGTGCCAGCAGCGGACGGAACTATGGCTACACCTTC.

This chain joins TRBV7-8 and TRBJ1-4; D not resolved. The CDR3 totals 14 residues. CDR1 is SGHVS and CDR2 is FQNEAQ in the germline V gene. V dropped 1 base and J dropped 8 bases, with 11 bases sitting between them. In nucleotides, the CDR3 is TGTGCCAGCAGCTTAGAAGGGAAAGGGGAAAAACTGTTTTTT. This gives the protein CASSLEGKGEKLFF.